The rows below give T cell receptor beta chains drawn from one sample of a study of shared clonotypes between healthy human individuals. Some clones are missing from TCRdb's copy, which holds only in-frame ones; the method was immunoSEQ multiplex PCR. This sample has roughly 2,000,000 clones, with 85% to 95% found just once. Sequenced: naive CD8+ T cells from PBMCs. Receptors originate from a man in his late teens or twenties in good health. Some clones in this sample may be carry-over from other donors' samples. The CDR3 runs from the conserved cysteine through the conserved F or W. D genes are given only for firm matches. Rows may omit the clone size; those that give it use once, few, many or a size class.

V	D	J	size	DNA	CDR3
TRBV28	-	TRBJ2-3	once	TGTGCCAGCAGTTCTTTCACAGATACGCAGTATTTT	CASSSFTDTQYF
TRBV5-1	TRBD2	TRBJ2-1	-	TGCGCCAGCAGCTTGGAGGGGGGACTAGCTCATGAGCAGTTCTTC	CASSLEGGLAHEQFF
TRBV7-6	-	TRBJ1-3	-	TGTGCCAGCAGCGCCCGGGACGGATACTCTGGAAACACCATATATTTT	CASSARDGYSGNTIYF
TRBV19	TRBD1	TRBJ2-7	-	TGTGCCAGTAGTAGCACCGACAGGGTGCCCTACGAGCAGTACTTC	CASSSTDRVPYEQYF
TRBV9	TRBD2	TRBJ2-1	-	TGTGCCAGCAGCCCCCTTAGCGGGAGGGCCGCCGAGGATGAGCAGTTCTTC	CASSPLSGRAAEDEQFF
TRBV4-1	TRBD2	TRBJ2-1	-	TGCGCCAGCAGCCAAGATGCTAGCGGAAACAATGAGCAGTTCTTC	CASSQDASGNNEQFF
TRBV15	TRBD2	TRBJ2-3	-	TGTGCCACCAGCACCCATAGCGGGAACACAGATACGCAGTATTTT	CATSTHSGNTDTQYF
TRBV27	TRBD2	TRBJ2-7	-	TGTGCCAGCAGTTTAGTTCTTAGCGGGGGGCCTTGGGCGCAGTACTTC	CASSLVLSGGPWAQYF
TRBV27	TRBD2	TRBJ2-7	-	TGTGCCAGCAGGGTGGGACTAGGGACCTACGAGCAGTACTTC	CASRVGLGTYEQYF
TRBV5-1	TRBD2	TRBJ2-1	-	TGCGCCAGCAGCTTGGTAGCGGGAGTCCACAATGAGCAGTTCTTC	CASSLVAGVHNEQFF
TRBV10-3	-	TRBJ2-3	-	TGTGCCATCAGTGAGCGGAACACAGATACGCAGTATTTT	CAISERNTDTQYF
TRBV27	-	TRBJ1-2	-	TGTGCCAGCAGTTTATACAAGAACGGCTATGGCTACACCTTC	CASSLYKNGYGYTF
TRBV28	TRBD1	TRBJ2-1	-	TGTGCCAGCAGTCTCGGGACAGGGCTCAATGAGCAGTTCTTC	CASSLGTGLNEQFF
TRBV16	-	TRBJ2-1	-	TGTGCCAGCAGCCAATCGTTCGTCAGGGCCCAGGGTGAGCAGTTCTTC	CASSQSFVRAQGEQFF
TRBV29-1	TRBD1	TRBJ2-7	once	TGCAGCGCCGGGGACAGCGACTACGAGCAGTACTTC	CSAGDSDYEQYF
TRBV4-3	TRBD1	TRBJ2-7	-	TGCGCCAGCAGCCAAGGGGTGACAGGGGCCTACGAGCAGTACTTC	CASSQGVTGAYEQYF
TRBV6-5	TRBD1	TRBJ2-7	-	TGTGCCAGCAGTTACTCCAGGGACAGCGCCTACGAGCAGTACTTC	CASSYSRDSAYEQYF
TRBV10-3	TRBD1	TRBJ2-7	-	TGTGCCATCAGTGTATCCGGGACAGTCTATTCGGACGAGCAGTACTTC	CAISVSGTVYSDEQYF
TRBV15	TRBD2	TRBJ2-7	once	TGTGCCACCAGCGTAGGGACTAGCGGGAGTGGCAACGAGCAGTACTTC	CATSVGTSGSGNEQYF
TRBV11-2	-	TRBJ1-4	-	TGTGCCAGCAGCTTGAGACAGGTCCTACCCAGGGGAAAACTGTTTTTT	CASSLRQVLPRGKLFF
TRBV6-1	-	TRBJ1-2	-	TGTGCCAGCAGTTACGGGATGAGCTACACCTTC	CASSYGMSYTF
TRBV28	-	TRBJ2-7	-	TGTGCCAGCAGTTTTAGAAGCCCCCCGAGCTCCTACGAGCAGTACTTC	CASSFRSPPSSYEQYF